These 11 T cell receptor beta chains originate from one sample sequenced in a study of OX40 agonist ivuxolimab in advanced cancers. Repertoires were generated with immunoSEQ multiplex PCR, while TCRdb's copy carries only in-frame clones and drops some. The sample holds approximately 82,000 clones, 89% seen once. This material consisted of CD4+ or CD8+ T cells sorted from blood, taken in a trial of the OX40 agonist ivuxolimab. These receptors came from an adult with an advanced solid tumor such as melanoma, head and neck, liver or kidney cancer.

The chain couples TRBV27 to TRBJ2-2; D not resolved. Trimming took 1 base from V and 1 from J, leaving 7 bases between them. The CDR3 is 15 residues long. CDR1 is MNHEY, CDR2 SMNVEV, per germline (reference sequence). The DNA for the CDR3 is TGTGCCAGCAGTTTATACGGTTGGAACACCGGGGAGCTGTTTTTT. Amino acids: CASSLYGWNTGELFF.

The chain's CDR3 is CASSDRRGVTGELFF. Here the CDR3 DNA reads TGTGCCAGCAGTGATCGCAGGGGGGTGACCGGGGAGCTGTTTTTT. The rearrangement uses TRBV2 and TRBJ2-2, with a tentative D call TRBD1 (7 bases). CDR3 length: 15 amino acids. Germline values: CDR1 SNHLY, CDR2 FYNNEI. Trimming removed 3 bases from V and 5 bases from J, with 13 bases in between.

The chain employs TRBV4-2 and TRBJ2-1; 10 bases map to TRBD1. The CDR3 sequence is 17 residues long. Per the germline V gene, CDR1 is LGHNA and CDR2 is YNFKEQ. V was pared by 1 base and J by 1 base, with 4 bases of the junction left unmatched. CDR3 sequence reads: CASSQVGQGISYNEQFF. In DNA form, the CDR3 reads TGTGCCAGCAGCCAAGTGGGACAGGGGATATCCTACAATGAGCAGTTCTTC.

CDR3 DNA sequence: TGTGCCAGCAGTCCCCCCCGAGAAAATGGCTACACCTTC. This translates into CASSPPRENGYTF. This chain joins TRBV28 and TRBJ1-2; no definite D call. Germline V CDR1 and CDR2: MDHEN, SYDVKM. This CDR3 comprises 13 residues. V shed 5 bases and J shed 6 bases, with 13 bases lying between them.

The chain couples TRBV18 to TRBJ1-5; D gene ambiguous. This CDR3 is built from 13 residues. V shed 6 bases and J shed 5 bases, with 11 bases lying between them. Germline CDR1 is KGHSH and CDR2 is LQKENI. The chain's CDR3 is CASSPDHYQPQHF. The CDR3 DNA follows: TGTGCCAGCTCCCCTGACCACTATCAGCCCCAGCATTTT.

DNA for the CDR3: TGTGCCAGCACGAACGGAAACACCATATATTTT. It yields the protein CASTNGNTIYF. This chain joins TRBV6-5 and TRBJ1-3; no definite D call. This CDR3 has 11 amino acids. Trimming shortened V by 7 bases and J by 4 bases, and 5 bases separated the two germline ends. Per the germline V gene, CDR1 is MNHEY and CDR2 is SVGAGI.

This clone was observed once. The V call is TRBV28, the J call TRBJ1-1; no reliable D call. This CDR3 has 11 amino acids. Germline CDR1 and CDR2: MDHEN and SYDVKM. V lost 8 bases to trimming and J lost 2 bases, with 6 bases between them. The CDR3 reads CASAENTEAFF. CDR3 nucleotide sequence: TGTGCCAGCGCAGAAAACACTGAAGCTTTCTTT.

The chain carries TRBV5-1 and TRBJ2-7, with a possible D match to TRBD2 (6 bases). Per germline, CDR1 SGHRS and CDR2 YFSETQ. The CDR3 has 16 residues. V was clipped by 6 bases and J by 4 bases, with 23 bases between them. The CDR3 is CASTWGLRDAGYEQYF. The CDR3 region has the DNA TGCGCCAGCACCTGGGGCCTCAGGGATGCGGGATACGAGCAGTACTTC.

The chain joins TRBV2 to TRBJ1-2, with 9 bases lining up with TRBD1. The V gene end was trimmed by 6 bases and the J gene end by 6 bases; junction bases not matched to a gene: 8. The CDR3 spans 14 residues. Germline assignment: CDR1 SNHLY and CDR2 FYNNEI. In DNA, the CDR3 is TGTGCCAGCAGCCGGGACAGGGATAGGGATGGCTACACCTTC. It specifies CASSRDRDRDGYTF.

The chain joins TRBV7-2 to TRBJ2-7; D might be TRBD1 (5 bases). V dropped 2 bases and J dropped 1 base, with 12 bases sitting between them. Germline V CDR1 and CDR2: SGHTA, FQGNSA. The CDR3 length is 15 residues. The CDR3 DNA sequence: TGTGCCAGCAGCTTAATCTGGGCAGGGTCCTACGAGCAGTACTTC. Translated, it gives CASSLIWAGSYEQYF. Based on the CDR3 plus reference TRBV7-2 and TRBJ2-7, the full variable domain is GAGVSQSPSNKVTEKGKDVELRCDPISGHTALYWYRQSLGQGLEFLIYFQGNSAPDKSGLPSDRFSAERTGGSVSTLTIQRTQQEDSAVYLCASSLIWAGSYEQYFGPGTRLTVT.

The rearrangement joins TRBV4-2 to TRBJ2-2, with D perhaps matching TRBD1 (5 bases). V shed 1 base and J shed 3 bases, with 12 bases lying between them. CDR3 size: 16 residues. CDR1 is LGHNA and CDR2 is YNFKEQ in the germline V gene. The CDR3, as DNA: TGTGCCAGCAGCCAAGGAATTAGGGGTTACACCGGGGAGCTGTTTTTT. Its protein is CASSQGIRGYTGELFF.